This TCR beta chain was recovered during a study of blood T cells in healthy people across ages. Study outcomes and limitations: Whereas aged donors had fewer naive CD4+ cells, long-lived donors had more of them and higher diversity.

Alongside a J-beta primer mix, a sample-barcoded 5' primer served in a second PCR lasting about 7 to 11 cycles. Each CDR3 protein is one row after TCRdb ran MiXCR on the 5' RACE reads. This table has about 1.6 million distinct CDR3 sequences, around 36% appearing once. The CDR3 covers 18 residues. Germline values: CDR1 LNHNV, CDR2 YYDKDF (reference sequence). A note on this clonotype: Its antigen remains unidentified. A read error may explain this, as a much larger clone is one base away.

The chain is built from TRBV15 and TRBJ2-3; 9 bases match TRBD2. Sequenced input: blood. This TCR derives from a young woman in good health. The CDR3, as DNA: TGTGCCGCCAGCAGAGATAAGGCTAGCGGGGCAACCACAGATACGCAGTATTTT. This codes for CAASRDKASGATTDTQYF.